These 8 T cell receptor beta chains were sequenced from one sample in a study of response to subunit inactivated influenza vaccine. Each CDR3 protein gets one entry after TCRdb re-called the RT-PCR reads with MiXCR. The sample carries under 500,000 distinct CDR3 sequences, approximately 11% recorded once. The source material was PBMCs from blood, sampled about 40 days after vaccination. These receptors were obtained from a man in his forties or fifties who received an inactivated influenza vaccine.

This clonotype showed up just a few times. This sequence joins TRBV20-1 and TRBJ2-7, with a tentative D call TRBD1 (6 bases). The CDR3 contains 12 residues. Deletions cut 4 bases from V and 1 base from J, with 8 bases between. Germline CDR1 is DFQATT and CDR2 is SNEGSKA (reference sequence). The CDR3 reads CSANRVSYEQYF. CDR3 sequence (DNA): TGCAGTGCTAACAGGGTTTCCTACGAGCAGTACTTC.

This clonotype was seen a few times. This chain joins TRBV7-2 and TRBJ2-7; 9 bases align to TRBD1. The CDR3 extends over 14 amino acids. Germline assignment: CDR1 SGHTA and CDR2 FQGNSA. Trimming took 4 bases from V and 3 from J; bases not matched to a gene: 4. The CDR3 protein is CASSSDRGFYEQYF. The CDR3 DNA is TGTGCCAGCAGCTCCGACAGGGGGTTCTACGAGCAGTACTTC.

The V call is TRBV30, the J call TRBJ2-2; possibly TRBD1 for D (5 bases). Deletions cut 8 bases from V and 0 bases from J, with 19 bases between. This CDR3 contains 16 residues. Per germline, CDR1 GTSNPN and CDR2 SVGIG (reference sequence). The CDR3 here is CAGRSDRSANTGELFF. DNA of the CDR3: TGTGCCGGTAGGTCAGACAGATCAGCGAACACCGGGGAGCTGTTTTTT. The full variable domain, its missing parts supplied by reference TRBV30 and TRBJ2-2, is SQTIHQWPATLVQPVGSPLSLECTVEGTSNPNLYWYRQAAGRGLQLLFYSVGIGQISSEVPQNLSASRPQDRQFILSSKKLLLSDSGFYLCAGRSDRSANTGELFFGEGSRLTVL.

The genes are TRBV29-1 and TRBJ2-1; 9 bases fit TRBD1. CDR1 SQVTM and CDR2 ANQGSEA come from the germline V gene. Trimming removed 4 bases from V and 6 bases from J; junction bases left unmatched: 4. The CDR3 length is 13 residues. In DNA form, the CDR3 reads TGCAGCGTTGTAGACAGGGGGGGCAATGAGCAGTTCTTC. It is translated as CSVVDRGGNEQFF.

CDR3 DNA: TGCAGCACCGGTGGCAGGACCCAAGAGACCCAGTACTTC. Translation: CSTGGRTQETQYF. This rearrangement joins TRBV29-1 to TRBJ2-5; D is unresolved. Trimming removed 8 bases from V and 1 base from J, with 14 bases in between. Germline-derived CDR1 and CDR2 are SQVTM and ANQGSEA. The CDR3 contains 13 residues. The entire variable domain, with the rest obtained from reference TRBV29-1 and TRBJ2-5, is as follows: SAVISQKPSRDICQRGTSLTIQCQVDSQVTMMFWYRQQPGQSLTLIATANQGSEATYESGFVIDKFPISRPNLTFSTLTVSNMSPEDSSIYLCSTGGRTQETQYFGPGTRLLVL.

The chain is built from TRBV19 and TRBJ1-5, with D uncertain. The CDR3 loop spans 16 amino acids. The V and J ends lost 2 bases and 0 bases respectively, with 11 bases between them. Germline V gene sequence: CDR1 LNHDA, CDR2 SQIVND (reference sequence). The CDR3 protein is CASSIQGFDSNQPQHF. Written as DNA, the CDR3 is TGTGCCAGTAGTATACAAGGGTTTGATAGCAATCAGCCCCAGCATTTT.

The sample holds a few counts of this clonotype. The chain joins TRBV9 to TRBJ1-5; the match to TRBD1 covers 7 bases. Germline lookup yields CDR1 SGDLS and CDR2 YYNGEE. With 1 base clipped from V and 3 bases from J, the junction kept 4 bases outside the gene matches. This CDR3 has 15 residues. Written as DNA, the CDR3 is TGTGCCAGCAGCGTAACTGGACAGGCCAATCAGCCCCAGCATTTT. Its protein is CASSVTGQANQPQHF.

CDR3 residues: CASSLGQGSGYTYEQYF. The DNA of the CDR3 is TGCGCCAGCAGCTTGGGACAGGGGAGCGGCTACACCTACGAGCAGTACTTC. J is TRBJ2-7 and V is TRBV5-1; 8 positions match TRBD1. With 0 bases clipped from V and 2 bases from J, the junction kept 10 bases outside the gene matches. CDR1 SGHRS and CDR2 YFSETQ come from the germline V gene. The CDR3 is made up of 17 amino acids.